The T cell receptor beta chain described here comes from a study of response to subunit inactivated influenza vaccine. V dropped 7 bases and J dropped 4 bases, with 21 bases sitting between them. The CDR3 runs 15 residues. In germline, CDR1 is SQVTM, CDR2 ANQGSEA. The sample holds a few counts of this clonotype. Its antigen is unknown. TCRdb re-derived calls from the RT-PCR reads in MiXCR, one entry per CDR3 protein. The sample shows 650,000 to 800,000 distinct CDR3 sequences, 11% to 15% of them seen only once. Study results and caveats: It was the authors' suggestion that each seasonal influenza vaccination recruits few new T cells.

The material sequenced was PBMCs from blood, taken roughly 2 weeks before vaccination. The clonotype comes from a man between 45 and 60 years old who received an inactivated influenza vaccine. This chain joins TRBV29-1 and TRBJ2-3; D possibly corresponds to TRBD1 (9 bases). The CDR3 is CSAGGDREESDTQYF. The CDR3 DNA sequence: TGCAGCGCCGGGGGGGACAGGGAGGAATCAGATACGCAGTATTTT.